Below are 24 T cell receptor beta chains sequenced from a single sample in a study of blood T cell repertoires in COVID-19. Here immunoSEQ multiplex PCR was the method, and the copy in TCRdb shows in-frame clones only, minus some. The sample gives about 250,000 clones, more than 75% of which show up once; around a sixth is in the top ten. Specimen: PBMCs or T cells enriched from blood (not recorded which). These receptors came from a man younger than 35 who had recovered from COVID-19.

CDR3 amino acids: CASSPWGHAQPQHF. In nucleotides, the CDR3 is TGTGCCAGCAGTCCCTGGGGGCATGCTCAGCCCCAGCATTTT. V and J are TRBV27 and TRBJ1-5, with TRBD1 as a possible D gene (6 bases). Germline CDR1 is MNHEY and CDR2 is SMNVEV (reference sequence). The CDR3 sequence is 14 residues long. Trimming removed 5 bases at V and 6 bases at J, with 14 bases between.

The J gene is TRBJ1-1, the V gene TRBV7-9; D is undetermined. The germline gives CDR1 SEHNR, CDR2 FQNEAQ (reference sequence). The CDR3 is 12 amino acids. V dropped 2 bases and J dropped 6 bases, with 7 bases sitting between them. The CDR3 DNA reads TGTGCCAGCAGCTTACTCGTCTCTGAAGCTTTCTTT. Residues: CASSLLVSEAFF. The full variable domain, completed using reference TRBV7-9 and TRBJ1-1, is DTGVSQNPRHKITKRGQNVTFRCDPISEHNRLYWYRQTLGQGPEFLTYFQNEAQLEKSRLLSDRFSAERPKGSFSTLEIQRTEQGDSAMYLCASSLLVSEAFFGQGTRLTVV.

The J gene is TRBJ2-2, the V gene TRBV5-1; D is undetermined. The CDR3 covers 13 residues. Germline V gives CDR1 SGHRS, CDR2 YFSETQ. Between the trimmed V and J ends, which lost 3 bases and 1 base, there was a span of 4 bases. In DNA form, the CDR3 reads TGCGCCAGCAGCTCCCAGAACACCGGGGAGCTGTTTTTT. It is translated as CASSSQNTGELFF.

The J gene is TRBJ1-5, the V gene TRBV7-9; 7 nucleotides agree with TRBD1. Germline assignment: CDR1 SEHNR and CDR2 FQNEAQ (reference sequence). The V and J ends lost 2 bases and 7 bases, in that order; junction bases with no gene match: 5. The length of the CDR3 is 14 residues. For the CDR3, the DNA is TGTGCCAGCAGCTTAATTGGGACAGAACAGCCCCAGCATTTT. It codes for CASSLIGTEQPQHF.

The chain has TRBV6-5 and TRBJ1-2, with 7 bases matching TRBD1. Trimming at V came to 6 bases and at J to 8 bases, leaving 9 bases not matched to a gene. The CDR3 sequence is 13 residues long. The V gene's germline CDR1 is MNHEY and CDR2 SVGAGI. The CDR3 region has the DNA TGTGCCAGCAGCCAAAAGGGGGCTGGAGGCTACACCTTC. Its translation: CASSQKGAGGYTF.

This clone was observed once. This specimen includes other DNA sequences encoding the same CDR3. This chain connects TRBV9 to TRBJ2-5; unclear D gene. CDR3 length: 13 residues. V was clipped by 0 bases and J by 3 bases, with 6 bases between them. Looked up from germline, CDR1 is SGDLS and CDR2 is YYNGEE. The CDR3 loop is CASSVAGEETQYF. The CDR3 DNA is TGTGCCAGCAGCGTAGCTGGAGAAGAGACCCAGTACTTC.

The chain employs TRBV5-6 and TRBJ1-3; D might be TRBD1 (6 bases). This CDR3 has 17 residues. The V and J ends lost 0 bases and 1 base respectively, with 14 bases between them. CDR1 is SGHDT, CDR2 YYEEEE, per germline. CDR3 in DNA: TGTGCCAGCAGCTTGGCCGGGGGGCTTTTGTCTGGAAACACCATATATTTT. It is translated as CASSLAGGLLSGNTIYF.

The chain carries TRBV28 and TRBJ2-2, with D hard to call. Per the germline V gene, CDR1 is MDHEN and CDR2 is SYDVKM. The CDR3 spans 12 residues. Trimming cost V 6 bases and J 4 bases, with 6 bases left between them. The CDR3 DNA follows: TGTGCCAGCAGGTCCTCCACCGGGGAGCTGTTTTTT. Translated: CASRSSTGELFF.

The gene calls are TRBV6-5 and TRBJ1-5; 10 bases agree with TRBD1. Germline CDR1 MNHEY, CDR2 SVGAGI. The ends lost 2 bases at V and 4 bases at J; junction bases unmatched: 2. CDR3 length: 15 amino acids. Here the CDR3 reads CASSYPGQGNQPQHF. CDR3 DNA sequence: TGTGCCAGCAGTTACCCGGGACAGGGGAATCAGCCCCAGCATTTT.

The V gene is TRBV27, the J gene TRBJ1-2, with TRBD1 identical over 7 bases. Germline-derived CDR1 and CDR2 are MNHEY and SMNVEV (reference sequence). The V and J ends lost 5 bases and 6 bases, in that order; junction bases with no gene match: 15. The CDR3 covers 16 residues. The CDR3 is CASSPAGTAVINGYTF. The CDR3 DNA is TGTGCCAGCAGTCCCGCCGGGACAGCAGTGATAAATGGCTACACCTTC.

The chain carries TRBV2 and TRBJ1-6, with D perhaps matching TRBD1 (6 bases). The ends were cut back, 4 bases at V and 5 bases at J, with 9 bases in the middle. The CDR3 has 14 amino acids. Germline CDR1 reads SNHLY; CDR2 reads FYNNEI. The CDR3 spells CASSGQENNSPLHF. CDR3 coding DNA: TGTGCCAGCAGTGGACAGGAAAATAATTCACCCCTCCACTTT.

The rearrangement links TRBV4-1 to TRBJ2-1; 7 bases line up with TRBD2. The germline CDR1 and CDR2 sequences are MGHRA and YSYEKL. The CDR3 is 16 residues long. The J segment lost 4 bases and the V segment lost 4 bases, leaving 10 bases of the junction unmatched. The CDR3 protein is CASSRGSSGTYNEQFF. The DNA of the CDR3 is TGCGCCAGCAGCCGTGGGTCCAGCGGGACTTACAATGAGCAGTTCTTC.

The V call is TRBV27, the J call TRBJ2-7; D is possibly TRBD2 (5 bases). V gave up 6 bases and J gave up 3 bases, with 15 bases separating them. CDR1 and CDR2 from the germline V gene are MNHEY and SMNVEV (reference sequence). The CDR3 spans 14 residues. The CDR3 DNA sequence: TGTGCCAGCAGCCATCGCGGGTCTGGCTACGAGCAGTACTTC. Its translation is CASSHRGSGYEQYF.

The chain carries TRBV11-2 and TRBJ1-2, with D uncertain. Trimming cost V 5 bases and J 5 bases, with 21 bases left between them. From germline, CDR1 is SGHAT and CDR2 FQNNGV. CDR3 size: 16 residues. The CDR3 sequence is CASSPLSLVAYYGYTF. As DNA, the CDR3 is TGTGCCAGCAGCCCCCTTTCTCTGGTGGCTTATTATGGCTACACCTTC.

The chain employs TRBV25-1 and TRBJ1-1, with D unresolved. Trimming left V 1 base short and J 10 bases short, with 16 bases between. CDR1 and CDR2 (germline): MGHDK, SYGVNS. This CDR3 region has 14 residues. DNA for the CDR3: TGTGCCAGCAGTGAATTAGGCCAGCAGAGAGGAGCTTTCTTT. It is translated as CASSELGQQRGAFF.

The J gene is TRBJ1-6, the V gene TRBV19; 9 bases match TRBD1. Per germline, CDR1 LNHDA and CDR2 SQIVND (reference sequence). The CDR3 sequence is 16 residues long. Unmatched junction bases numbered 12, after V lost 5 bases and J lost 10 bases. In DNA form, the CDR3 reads TGTGCCAGTAGTTTAGCGAGGACAGGGGTTAACTCACCCCTCCACTTT. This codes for CASSLARTGVNSPLHF.

This chain's CDR3 is CASSLTSQGLTEAFF. For the CDR3, the DNA is TGTGCCAGCAGCTTAACGTCGCAGGGGCTCACTGAAGCTTTCTTT. The chain uses TRBV7-2 and TRBJ1-1; D possibly corresponds to TRBD1 (6 bases). This CDR3 is 15 amino acids long. Trimming took off 2 bases at V and 4 bases at J, with 14 bases between the two ends. Germline assignment: CDR1 SGHTA and CDR2 FQGNSA.

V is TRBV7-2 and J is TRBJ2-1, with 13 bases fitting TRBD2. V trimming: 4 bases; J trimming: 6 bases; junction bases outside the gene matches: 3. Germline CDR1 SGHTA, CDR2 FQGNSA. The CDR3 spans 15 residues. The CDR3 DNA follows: TGTGCCAGCAGCTCTCGGACTAGCGGGGGCAATGAGCAGTTCTTC. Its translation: CASSSRTSGGNEQFF. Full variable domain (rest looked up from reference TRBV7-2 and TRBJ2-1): GAGVSQSPSNKVTEKGKDVELRCDPISGHTALYWYRQSLGQGLEFLIYFQGNSAPDKSGLPSDRFSAERTGGSVSTLTIQRTQQEDSAVYLCASSSRTSGGNEQFFGPGTRLTVL.

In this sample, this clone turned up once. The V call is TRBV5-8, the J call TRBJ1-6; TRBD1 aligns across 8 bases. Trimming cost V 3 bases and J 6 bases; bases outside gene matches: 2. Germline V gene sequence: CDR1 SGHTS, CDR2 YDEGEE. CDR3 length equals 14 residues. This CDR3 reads CASSSDRANSPLHF. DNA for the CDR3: TGTGCCAGCAGCTCGGACAGGGCTAATTCACCCCTCCACTTT.

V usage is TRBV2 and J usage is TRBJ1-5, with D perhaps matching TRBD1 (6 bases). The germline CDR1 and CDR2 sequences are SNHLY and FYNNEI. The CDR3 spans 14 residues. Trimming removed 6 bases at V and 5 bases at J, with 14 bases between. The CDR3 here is CASSEGQGHQPQHF. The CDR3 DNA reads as TGTGCCAGCAGCGAGGGACAAGGTCATCAGCCCCAGCATTTT.

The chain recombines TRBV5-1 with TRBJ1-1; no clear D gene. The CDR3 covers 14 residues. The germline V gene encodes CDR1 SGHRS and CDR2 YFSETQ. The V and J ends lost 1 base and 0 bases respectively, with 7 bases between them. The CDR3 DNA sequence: TGCGCCAGCAGCTTGCTAGGTATGAACACTGAAGCTTTCTTT. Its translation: CASSLLGMNTEAFF. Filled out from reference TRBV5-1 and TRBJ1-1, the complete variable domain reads KAGVTQTPRYLIKTRGQQVTLSCSPISGHRSVSWYQQTPGQGLQFLFEYFSETQRNKGNFPGRFSGRQFSNSRSEMNVSTLELGDSALYLCASSLLGMNTEAFFGQGTRLTVV.

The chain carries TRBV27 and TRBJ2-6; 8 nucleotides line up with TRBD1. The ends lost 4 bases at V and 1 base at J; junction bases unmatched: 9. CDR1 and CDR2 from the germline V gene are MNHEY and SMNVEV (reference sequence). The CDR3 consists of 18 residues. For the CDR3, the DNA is TGTGCCAGCAGTTCATACAGGGGGGTAGGGTCTGGGGCCAACGTCCTGACTTTC. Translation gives CASSSYRGVGSGANVLTF.

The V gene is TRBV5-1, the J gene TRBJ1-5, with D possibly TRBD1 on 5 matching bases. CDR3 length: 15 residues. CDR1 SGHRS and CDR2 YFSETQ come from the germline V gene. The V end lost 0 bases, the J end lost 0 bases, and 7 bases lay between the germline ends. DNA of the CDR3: TGCGCCAGCAGCTTGGGACAGTATAGCAATCAGCCCCAGCATTTT. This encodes CASSLGQYSNQPQHF.

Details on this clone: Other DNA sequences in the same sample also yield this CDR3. This CDR3 reads CASSFGRGSYNSPLHF. For the CDR3, the DNA is TGCGCCAGCAGCTTCGGCCGGGGCTCCTATAATTCACCCCTCCACTTT. This chain uses TRBV5-1 with TRBJ1-6, with D unresolved. This CDR3 region has 16 residues. The germline V and J ends were trimmed by 2 bases and 0 bases, with 9 bases remaining between them. Germline lookup yields CDR1 SGHRS and CDR2 YFSETQ. The variable domain in full, completed from reference TRBV5-1 and TRBJ1-6, reads KAGVTQTPRYLIKTRGQQVTLSCSPISGHRSVSWYQQTPGQGLQFLFEYFSETQRNKGNFPGRFSGRQFSNSRSEMNVSTLELGDSALYLCASSFGRGSYNSPLHFGNGTRLTVT.